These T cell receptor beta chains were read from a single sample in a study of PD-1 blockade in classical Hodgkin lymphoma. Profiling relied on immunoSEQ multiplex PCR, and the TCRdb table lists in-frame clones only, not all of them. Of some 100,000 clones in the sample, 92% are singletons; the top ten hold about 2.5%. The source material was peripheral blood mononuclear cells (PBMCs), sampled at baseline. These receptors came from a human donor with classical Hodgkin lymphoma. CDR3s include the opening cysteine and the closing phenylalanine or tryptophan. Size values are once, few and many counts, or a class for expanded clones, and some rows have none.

CDR3aa: CAWSSGNGNEKLFF
v_gene: TRBV30
j_gene: TRBJ1-4
abundance: -

CDR3aa: CASSLGPAQETQYF
v_gene: TRBV5-4
j_gene: TRBJ2-5
abundance: -

CDR3aa: CASSDLGRRAFF
v_gene: TRBV6-1
j_gene: TRBJ1-1
abundance: -

CDR3aa: CASSLSSGSRSDTQYF
v_gene: TRBV28
j_gene: TRBJ2-3
abundance: -

CDR3aa: CASSLGWVAFTYNEQFF
v_gene: TRBV28
j_gene: TRBJ2-1
abundance: -

CDR3aa: CATGGGGSGTYEQYF
v_gene: TRBV27
j_gene: TRBJ2-7
abundance: -

CDR3aa: CASSRPPGAYEQYF
v_gene: TRBV11-2
j_gene: TRBJ2-7
abundance: -

CDR3aa: CASSQDGAGQPQHF
v_gene: TRBV4-1
j_gene: TRBJ1-5
abundance: -

CDR3aa: CASSFGETYEQYF
v_gene: TRBV7-6
j_gene: TRBJ2-7
abundance: -

CDR3aa: CASSPQGHSNEKLFF
v_gene: TRBV6-6
j_gene: TRBJ1-4
abundance: -

CDR3aa: CASSWRQVDTQYF
v_gene: TRBV6-5
j_gene: TRBJ2-3
abundance: -

CDR3aa: CASSLGSRAQLSYGYTF
v_gene: TRBV27
j_gene: TRBJ1-2
abundance: -

CDR3aa: CASSEGAHSNQPQHF
v_gene: TRBV5-4
j_gene: TRBJ1-5
abundance: -

CDR3aa: CASSYLGNTEAFF
v_gene: TRBV6-5
j_gene: TRBJ1-1
abundance: -

CDR3aa: CASSVATSYGYTF
v_gene: TRBV9
j_gene: TRBJ1-2
abundance: -

CDR3aa: CASGDRGFEQYF
v_gene: TRBV12-5
j_gene: TRBJ2-7
abundance: -

CDR3aa: CASSDPENTEAFF
v_gene: TRBV6-5
j_gene: TRBJ1-1
abundance: -

CDR3aa: CASSTGGAGVNINTEAFF
v_gene: TRBV28
j_gene: TRBJ1-1
abundance: -

CDR3aa: CASSAPGQGPSYEQYF
v_gene: TRBV28
j_gene: TRBJ2-7
abundance: once

CDR3aa: CASSYSKSQQYF
v_gene: TRBV6-5
j_gene: TRBJ2-7
abundance: once

CDR3aa: CASRGSGSYQPQHF
v_gene: TRBV6-1
j_gene: TRBJ1-5
abundance: -

CDR3aa: CASSGLGHTYEQYF
v_gene: TRBV5-1
j_gene: -
abundance: -

CDR3aa: CASMVNTEAFF
v_gene: TRBV6-1
j_gene: TRBJ1-1
abundance: once

CDR3aa: CSVTSGNTIYF
v_gene: TRBV29-1
j_gene: TRBJ1-3
abundance: once

CDR3aa: CASSVLSGVRNTGELFF
v_gene: TRBV9
j_gene: TRBJ2-2
abundance: -

CDR3aa: CASSFGRAYEQYF
v_gene: TRBV5-6
j_gene: TRBJ2-7
abundance: -

CDR3aa: CASSFGQNYEQYF
v_gene: TRBV27
j_gene: TRBJ2-7
abundance: -

CDR3aa: CASSARGGLAVNEQFF
v_gene: TRBV6-4
j_gene: TRBJ2-1
abundance: once

CDR3aa: CATSRDRRGSGNTIYF
v_gene: TRBV15
j_gene: TRBJ1-3
abundance: -

CDR3aa: CASSSPTSGRTPSTDTQYF
v_gene: TRBV5-1
j_gene: TRBJ2-3
abundance: -

CDR3aa: CASSSRGYTEAFF
v_gene: TRBV5-1
j_gene: TRBJ1-1
abundance: -

CDR3aa: CASSFNGIEQFF
v_gene: TRBV27
j_gene: TRBJ2-1
abundance: -

CDR3aa: CASSPPRARGINTGELFF
v_gene: TRBV4-1
j_gene: TRBJ2-2
abundance: -

CDR3aa: CASSFSGAGQNEKLFF
v_gene: TRBV28
j_gene: TRBJ1-4
abundance: -

CDR3aa: CSVRDLLRAQYF
v_gene: TRBV29-1
j_gene: TRBJ2-5
abundance: -

CDR3aa: CASSSPAGHREQYF
v_gene: TRBV28
j_gene: TRBJ2-7
abundance: -

CDR3aa: CASSEEQQRGEKLFF
v_gene: TRBV2
j_gene: TRBJ1-4
abundance: -

CDR3aa: CASSFGTGLNEKLFF
v_gene: TRBV19
j_gene: TRBJ1-4
abundance: -

CDR3aa: CASSLGSSGANVLTF
v_gene: TRBV7-8
j_gene: TRBJ2-6
abundance: -

CDR3aa: CASRDRPYNEQFF
v_gene: TRBV6-5
j_gene: TRBJ2-1
abundance: -

CDR3aa: CASSPYGQGGGYTF
v_gene: TRBV6-6
j_gene: TRBJ1-2
abundance: -

CDR3aa: CASSVGVMEGTETQYF
v_gene: TRBV9
j_gene: TRBJ2-5
abundance: -

CDR3aa: CAWSVVAWLQAF
v_gene: TRBV30
j_gene: TRBJ1-2
abundance: -